This TCR beta chain was recovered during a study of cytomegalovirus exposure and HLA in healthy donors. The germline CDR1 and CDR2 sequences are SGHRS and YFSETQ. V was cut by 4 bases and J by 2 bases, with 10 bases left in between. This CDR3 has 13 residues. Concerning this clone: What it binds is not known.

PCR involved 60 Vbeta and 13 Jbeta primers. Assay: immunoSEQ multiplex PCR; the TCRdb copy retains only in-frame clones and omits some. The data show about 210,000 clones, with approximately 83% seen just once and 10% held by the top ten. General study points: Most TCR sequences were uncommon, yet certain public TCRs appeared in many donors.

This sequence joins TRBV5-1 and TRBJ2-7, with D unclear. Sequenced input: PBMCs. The TCR sequence derives from a woman aged 45-60 years in good health and CMV-seropositive. DNA of the CDR3: TGCGCCAGCAGCCCTGGGCCGGCCTACGAGCAGTACTTC. Translating it yields CASSPGPAYEQYF. Looking up the rest from reference TRBV5-1 and TRBJ2-7 gives the full variable domain: KAGVTQTPRYLIKTRGQQVTLSCSPISGHRSVSWYQQTPGQGLQFLFEYFSETQRNKGNFPGRFSGRQFSNSRSEMNVSTLELGDSALYLCASSPGPAYEQYFGPGTRLTVT.